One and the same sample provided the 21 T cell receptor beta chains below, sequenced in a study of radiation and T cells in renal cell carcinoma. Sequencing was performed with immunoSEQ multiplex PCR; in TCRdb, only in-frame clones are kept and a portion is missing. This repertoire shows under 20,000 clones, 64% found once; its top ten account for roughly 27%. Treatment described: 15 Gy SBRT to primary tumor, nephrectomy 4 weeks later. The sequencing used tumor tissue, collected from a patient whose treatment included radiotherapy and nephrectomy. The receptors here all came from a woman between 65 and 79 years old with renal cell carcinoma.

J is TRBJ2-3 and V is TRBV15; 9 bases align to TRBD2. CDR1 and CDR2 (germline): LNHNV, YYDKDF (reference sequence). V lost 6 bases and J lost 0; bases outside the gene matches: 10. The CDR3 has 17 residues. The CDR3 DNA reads TGTGCCACCAGGGGCGCCTGGGCGGGAGGGAGCACAGATACGCAGTATTTT. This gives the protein CATRGAWAGGSTDTQYF.

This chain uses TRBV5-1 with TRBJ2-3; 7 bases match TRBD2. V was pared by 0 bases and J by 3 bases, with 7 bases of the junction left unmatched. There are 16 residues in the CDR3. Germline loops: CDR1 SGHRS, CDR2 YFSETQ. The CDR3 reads CASSLASRGVTDTQYF. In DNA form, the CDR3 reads TGCGCCAGCAGCTTGGCCTCTCGGGGGGTGACAGATACGCAGTATTTT.

The CDR3 coding sequence is TGTGCCAGCAGCTTGGCGGGGGAGAACAATGAGCAGTTCTTC. Translating gives CASSLAGENNEQFF. This rearrangement joins TRBV5-8 to TRBJ2-1, with a weak D call TRBD2 (6 bases). Trimming removed 0 bases at V and 5 bases at J, with 9 bases between. The germline V gene encodes CDR1 SGHTS and CDR2 YDEGEE. The length of the CDR3 is 14 residues.

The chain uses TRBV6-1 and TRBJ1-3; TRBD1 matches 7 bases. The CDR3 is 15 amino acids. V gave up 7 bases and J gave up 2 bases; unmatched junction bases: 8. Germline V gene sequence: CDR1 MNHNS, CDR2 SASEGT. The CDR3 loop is CASIQSQGTGNTIYF. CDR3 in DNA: TGTGCCAGCATACAATCACAGGGGACTGGAAACACCATATATTTT.

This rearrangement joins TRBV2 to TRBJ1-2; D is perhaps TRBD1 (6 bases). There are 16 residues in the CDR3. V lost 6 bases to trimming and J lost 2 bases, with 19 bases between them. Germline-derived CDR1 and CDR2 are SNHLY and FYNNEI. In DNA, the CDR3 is TGTGCCAGCAGCGCGAATTCGGGGACAAAGAACTATGGCTACACCTTC. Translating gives CASSANSGTKNYGYTF.

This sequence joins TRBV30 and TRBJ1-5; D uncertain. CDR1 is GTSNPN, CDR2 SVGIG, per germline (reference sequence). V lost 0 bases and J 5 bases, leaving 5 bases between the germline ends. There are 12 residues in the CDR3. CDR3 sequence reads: CAWSVIDQPQHF. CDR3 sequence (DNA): TGTGCCTGGAGTGTAATCGATCAGCCCCAGCATTTT.

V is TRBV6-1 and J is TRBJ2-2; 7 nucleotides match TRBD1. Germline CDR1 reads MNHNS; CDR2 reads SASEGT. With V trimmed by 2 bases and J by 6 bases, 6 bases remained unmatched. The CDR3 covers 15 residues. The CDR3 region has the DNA TGTGCCAGCAGTGAACTAGGGGGCGCGGCCGGGGAGCTGTTTTTT. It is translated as CASSELGGAAGELFF.

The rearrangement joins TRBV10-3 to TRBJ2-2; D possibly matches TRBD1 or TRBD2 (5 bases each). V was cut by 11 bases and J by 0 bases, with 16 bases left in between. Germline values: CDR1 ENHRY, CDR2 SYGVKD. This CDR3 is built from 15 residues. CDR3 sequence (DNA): TGTGCCGTAACCGCCGGGACGACGAACACCGGGGAGCTGTTTTTT. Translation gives CAVTAGTTNTGELFF.

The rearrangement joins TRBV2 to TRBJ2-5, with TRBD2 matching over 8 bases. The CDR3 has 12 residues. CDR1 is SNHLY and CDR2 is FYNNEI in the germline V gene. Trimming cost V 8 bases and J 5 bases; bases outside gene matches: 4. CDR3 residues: CASGREGETQYF. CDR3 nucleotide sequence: TGTGCCAGCGGTCGGGAGGGGGAGACCCAGTACTTC.

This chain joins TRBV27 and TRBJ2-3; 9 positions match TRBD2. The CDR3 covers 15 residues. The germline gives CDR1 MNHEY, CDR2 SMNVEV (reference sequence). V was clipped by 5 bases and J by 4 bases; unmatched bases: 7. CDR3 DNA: TGTGCCAGCAGTCCCCCGGCTAGCGGGGCAGATACGCAGTATTTT. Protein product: CASSPPASGADTQYF.

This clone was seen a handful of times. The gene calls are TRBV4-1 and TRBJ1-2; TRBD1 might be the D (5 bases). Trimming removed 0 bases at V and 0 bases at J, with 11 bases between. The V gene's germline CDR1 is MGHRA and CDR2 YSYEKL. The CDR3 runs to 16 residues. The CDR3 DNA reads TGCGCCAGCAGCCAAGATCGAGGGGTCGCTAACTATGGCTACACCTTC. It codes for CASSQDRGVANYGYTF.

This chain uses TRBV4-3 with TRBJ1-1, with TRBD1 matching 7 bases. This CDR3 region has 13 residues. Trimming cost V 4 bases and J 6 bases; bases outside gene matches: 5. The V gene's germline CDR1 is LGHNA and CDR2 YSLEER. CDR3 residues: CASSRQGEAEAFF. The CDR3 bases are TGCGCCAGCAGCCGACAGGGAGAAGCTGAAGCTTTCTTT.

The CDR3 nucleotides read TGTGCCAGCAGTGCAGAGCGTGAAGGCGATGAGCAGTTCTTC. It is translated as CASSAEREGDEQFF. V gene TRBV6-1 combines with J gene TRBJ2-1; D ambiguous. Germline CDR1 reads MNHNS; CDR2 reads SASEGT. This CDR3 region has 14 residues. V dropped 4 bases and J dropped 8 bases, with 15 bases sitting between them.

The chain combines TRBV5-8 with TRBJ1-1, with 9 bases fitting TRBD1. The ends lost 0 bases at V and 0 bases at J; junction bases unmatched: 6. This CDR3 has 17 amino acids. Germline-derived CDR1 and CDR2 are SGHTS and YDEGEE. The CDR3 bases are TGTGCCAGCAGCTTGGGGACAGGGGCCGTAATGAACACTGAAGCTTTCTTT. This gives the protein CASSLGTGAVMNTEAFF.

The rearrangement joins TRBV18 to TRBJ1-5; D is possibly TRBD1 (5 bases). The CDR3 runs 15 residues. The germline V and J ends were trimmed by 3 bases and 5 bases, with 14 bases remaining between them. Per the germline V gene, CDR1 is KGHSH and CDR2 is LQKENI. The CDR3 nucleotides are TGTGCCAGCTCACCTAAAGCCGGGGGGTATCAGCCCCAGCATTTT. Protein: CASSPKAGGYQPQHF.

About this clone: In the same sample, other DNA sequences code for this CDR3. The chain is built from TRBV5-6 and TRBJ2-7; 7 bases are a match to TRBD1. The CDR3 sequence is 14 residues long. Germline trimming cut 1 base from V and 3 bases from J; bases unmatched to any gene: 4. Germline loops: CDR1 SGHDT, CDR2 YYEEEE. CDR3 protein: CASSLNRGGYEQYF. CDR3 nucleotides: TGTGCCAGCAGCTTGAACAGGGGCGGCTACGAGCAGTACTTC.

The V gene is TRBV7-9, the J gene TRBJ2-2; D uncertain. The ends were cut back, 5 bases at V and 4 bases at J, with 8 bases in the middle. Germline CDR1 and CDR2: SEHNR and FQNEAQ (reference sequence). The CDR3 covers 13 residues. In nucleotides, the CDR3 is TGTGCCAGCAGCCCCACCTCCACCGGGGAGCTGTTTTTT. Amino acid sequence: CASSPTSTGELFF.

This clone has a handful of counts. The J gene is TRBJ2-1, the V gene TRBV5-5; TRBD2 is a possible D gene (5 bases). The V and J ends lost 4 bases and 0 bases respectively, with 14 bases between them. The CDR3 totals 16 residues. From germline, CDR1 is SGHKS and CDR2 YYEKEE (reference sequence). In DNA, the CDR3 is TGTGCCAGCAGCCGGGTGAGTGGGAGCTCCTACAATGAGCAGTTCTTC. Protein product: CASSRVSGSSYNEQFF.

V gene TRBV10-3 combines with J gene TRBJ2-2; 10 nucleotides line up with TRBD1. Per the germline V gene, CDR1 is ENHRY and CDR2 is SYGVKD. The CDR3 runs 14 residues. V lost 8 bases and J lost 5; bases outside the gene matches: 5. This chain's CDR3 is CAIEDRGFTGELFF. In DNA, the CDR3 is TGTGCCATCGAGGACAGGGGGTTTACCGGGGAGCTGTTTTTT.

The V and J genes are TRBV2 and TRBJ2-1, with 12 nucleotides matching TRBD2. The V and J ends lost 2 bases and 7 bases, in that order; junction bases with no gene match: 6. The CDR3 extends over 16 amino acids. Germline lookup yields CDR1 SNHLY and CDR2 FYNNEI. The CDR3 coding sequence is TGTGCCAGCAGTGAATCTAGCGGGAGGGCCGGAAATGAGCAGTTCTTC. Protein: CASSESSGRAGNEQFF.

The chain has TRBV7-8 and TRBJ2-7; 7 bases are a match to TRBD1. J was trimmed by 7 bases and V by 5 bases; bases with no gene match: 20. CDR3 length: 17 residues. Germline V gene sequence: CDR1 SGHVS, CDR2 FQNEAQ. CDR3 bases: TGTGCCAGCAGCCCCCGGACAGGTGAAGGACGTCTGGGTGAGCAGTACTTC. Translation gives CASSPRTGEGRLGEQYF.